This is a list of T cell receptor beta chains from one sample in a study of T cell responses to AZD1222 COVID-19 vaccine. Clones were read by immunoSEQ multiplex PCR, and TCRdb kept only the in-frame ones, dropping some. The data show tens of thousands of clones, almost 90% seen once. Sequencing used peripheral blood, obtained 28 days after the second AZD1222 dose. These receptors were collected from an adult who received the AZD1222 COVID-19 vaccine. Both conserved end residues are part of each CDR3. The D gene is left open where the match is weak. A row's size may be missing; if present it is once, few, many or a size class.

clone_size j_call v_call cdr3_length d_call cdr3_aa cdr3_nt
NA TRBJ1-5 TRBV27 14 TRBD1 CASHDRGGHQPQHF TGTGCCAGCCATGACAGGGGAGGGCATCAGCCCCAGCATTTT
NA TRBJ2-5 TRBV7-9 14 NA CASSPPGMQETQYF TGTGCCAGCAGCCCACCGGGGATGCAAGAGACCCAGTACTTC
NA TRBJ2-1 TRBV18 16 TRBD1 CASSPGQGAVYNEQFF TGTGCCAGCTCACCAGGACAGGGGGCGGTTTACAATGAGCAGTTCTTC
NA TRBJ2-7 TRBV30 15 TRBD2 CAWRSPGTSTDEQYF TGTGCCTGGAGAAGTCCCGGGACTAGTACCGACGAGCAGTACTTC
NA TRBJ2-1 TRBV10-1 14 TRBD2 CASSVLAEPNEQFF TGCGCCAGCAGTGTGCTAGCGGAACCTAATGAGCAGTTCTTC
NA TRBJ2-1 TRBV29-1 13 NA CSVLEGSSVEQFF TGCAGCGTTCTGGAGGGATCGTCGGTTGAGCAGTTCTTC
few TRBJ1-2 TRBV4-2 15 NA CASSQDGQPNYGYTF TGTGCCAGCAGCCAAGATGGACAACCCAACTATGGCTACACCTTC
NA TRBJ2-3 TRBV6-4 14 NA CASSDSTFTDTQYF TGTGCCAGCAGTGACTCCACGTTCACAGATACGCAGTATTTT
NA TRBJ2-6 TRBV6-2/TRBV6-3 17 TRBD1 CASSRQGTYSGANVLTF TGTGCCAGCAGCCGACAGGGTACCTACTCTGGGGCCAACGTCCTGACTTTC
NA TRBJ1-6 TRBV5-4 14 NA CASSSDRGISPLHF TGTGCCAGCAGCTCAGACAGAGGGATTTCACCCCTCCACTTT
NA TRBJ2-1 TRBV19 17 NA CASSINIGLRSYNEQFF TGTGCCAGTAGTATAAATATCGGGCTCCGCTCCTACAATGAGCAGTTCTTC
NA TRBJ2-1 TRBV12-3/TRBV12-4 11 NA CASSLVDEQFF TGTGCCAGCAGTTTGGTGGATGAGCAGTTCTTC
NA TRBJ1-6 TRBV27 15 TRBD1 CASRPQGAQNSPLHF TGTGCCAGCAGGCCACAGGGGGCTCAGAATTCACCCCTCCACTTT
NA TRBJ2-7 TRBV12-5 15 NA CASGTPLASTYEQYF TGTGCTAGTGGCACACCCCTGGCGTCGACCTACGAGCAGTACTTC
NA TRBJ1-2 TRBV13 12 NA CASSGGGHGYTF TGTGCCAGCAGCGGTGGGGGGCACGGCTACACCTTC
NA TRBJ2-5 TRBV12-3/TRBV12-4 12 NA CASSTRLETQYF TGTGCCAGCAGCACCCGCTTAGAGACCCAGTACTTC
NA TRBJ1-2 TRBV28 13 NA CASSLLMGRGYTF TGTGCCAGCAGTTTATTAATGGGACGAGGCTACACCTTC
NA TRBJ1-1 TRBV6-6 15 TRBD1 CASSYGTGPRTEAFF TGTGCCAGCAGTTACGGGACAGGGCCTCGGACTGAAGCTTTCTTT
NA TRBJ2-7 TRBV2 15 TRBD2 CASSGTSGRAHEQYF TGTGCCAGCAGCGGGACTAGCGGGAGGGCCCACGAGCAGTACTTC
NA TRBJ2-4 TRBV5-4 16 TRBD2 CASSFGGEVTKNIQYF TGTGCCAGCAGCTTTGGGGGGGAAGTGACCAAAAACATTCAGTACTTC
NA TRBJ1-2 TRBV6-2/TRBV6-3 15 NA CASSSVVGGGYGYTF TGTGCCAGCAGTTCGGTCGTGGGTGGAGGCTATGGCTACACCTTC
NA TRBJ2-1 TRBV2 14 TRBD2 CASSPSGSGNEQFF TGTGCCAGCAGCCCTAGCGGGAGTGGCAATGAGCAGTTCTTC
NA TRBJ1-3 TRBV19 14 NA CASSPGAAGNTIYF TGTGCCAGTAGTCCTGGGGCAGCTGGAAACACCATATATTTT
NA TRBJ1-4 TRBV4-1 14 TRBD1 CASSQGQGSEKLFF TGCGCCAGCAGCCAAGGACAGGGTAGTGAAAAACTGTTTTTT
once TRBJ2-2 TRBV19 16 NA CASSVGQGANTGELFF NA
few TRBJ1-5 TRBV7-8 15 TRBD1 CASSSQGYSNQPQHF TGTGCCAGCAGTTCACAGGGGTATAGCAATCAGCCCCAGCATTTT
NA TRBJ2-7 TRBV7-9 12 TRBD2 CASRRPGGEQYF TGTGCCAGCAGACGCCCGGGGGGCGAGCAGTACTTC
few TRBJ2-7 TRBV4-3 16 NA CASSQVADIVTYEQYF TGCGCCAGCAGCCAAGTCGCGGACATAGTCACCTACGAGCAGTACTTC
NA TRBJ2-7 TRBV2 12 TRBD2 CASRGRGYEQYF TGTGCCAGCAGAGGGAGGGGTTACGAGCAGTACTTC
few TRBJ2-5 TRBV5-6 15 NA CASSWASADSGVGYF TGTGCCAGCAGCTGGGCTAGCGCCGACAGTGGGGTTGGGTACTTC
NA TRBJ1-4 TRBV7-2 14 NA CASSLVGGQEKLFF TGTGCCAGCAGCTTAGTTGGAGGGCAAGAAAAACTGTTTTTT
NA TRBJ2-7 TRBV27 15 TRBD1 CASSGTGTGSYEQYF TGTGCCAGCAGTGGCACCGGGACAGGCTCCTACGAGCAGTACTTC
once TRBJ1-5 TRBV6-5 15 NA CASSYSLYSNQPQHF TGTGCCAGCAGTTACTCCTTATATAGCAATCAGCCCCAGCATTTT
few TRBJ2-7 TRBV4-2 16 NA CASSQDGAKSSYEQYF TGTGCCAGCAGCCAAGACGGGGCCAAGAGCTCCTACGAGCAGTACTTC
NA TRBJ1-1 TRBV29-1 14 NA CSVEDRRWGTEAFF TGCAGCGTTGAAGATCGAAGGTGGGGCACTGAGGCTTTCTTT
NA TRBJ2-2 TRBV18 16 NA CASSPLRERGTGELFF TGTGCCAGCTCACCATTGAGGGAACGTGGCACCGGGGAGCTGTTTTTT
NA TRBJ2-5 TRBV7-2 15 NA CASSFDPRAGETQYF TGTGCCAGCAGCTTTGATCCTAGGGCGGGGGAGACCCAGTACTTC